Only a few counts were recorded for the clone carrying this TCR beta chain. Its antigen is not known. Libraries were made from TCR beta cDNA, and they carried unique molecular identifiers. A single record per CDR3 protein comes from TCRdb applying MiXCR to the PCR reads. The sample holds roughly 650,000 distinct CDR3 sequences; approximately 60% are singletons and the top ten take about 11%. This sample stems from a study of post-analysis software for immune sequencing data. Findings and caveats of the study: Diversity measured as normalized Chao1 was significantly lower in multiple sclerosis patients than in controls. TRBV segments more frequent in patients than in controls numbered roughly 5 and included TRBV5-6, TRBV5-1 and TRBV20-1.

Germline V gives CDR1 SGHRS, CDR2 YFSETQ. The CDR3 totals 15 residues. This sequence was found in a girl aged 2 to 10 with multiple sclerosis. This chain joins TRBV5-1 and TRBJ2-5; tentative D call: TRBD1 (6 bases). The J call may be mistaken, given a closer DNA end match to TRBJ2-7. Sequenced: blood. The CDR3 sequence is CASSPTSSGVHEQYF. The CDR3 DNA follows: TGCGCCAGCAGCCCTACGTCCTCAGGGGTCCACGAGCAGTACTTC.